This note documents a single TCR beta chain sequence. This clone's antigen is unknown. Per-nucleotide qualities are absent, and no much larger clonotype sits a single base away. The germline V gene gives CDR1 as MGHRA and CDR2 as YSYEKL. The CDR3 measures 13 amino acids from cysteine to phenylalanine. Only the CDR3 DNA is retained, 39 bases long and in frame from the first base. V is cut by 2 bases and J by 8 bases, and the space between the germline ends is 13 bases. This sample was included in a study of OX40 agonist ivuxolimab in advanced cancers. Background on the whole study: Ivuxolimab was a fully human IgG2 agonistic monoclonal antibody targeting the costimulatory receptor OX40 (CD134). In the dose-escalation cohort, 70% to 85% of patients were male, and the mean age was approximately 60 years with a range of roughly 20 to 85. The purpose of peripheral TCRbeta sequencing was to test whether ivuxolimab changed TCR sequence diversity and led to clonal T-cell expansion. Intravenous ivuxolimab was administered to patients every 2 weeks at six dose levels: 0.01, 0.1, 0.3, 1.5, 3 and 10 mg/kg. Of the roughly 52 patients in dose escalation, 19 had hepatocellular carcinoma, some 15 had melanoma, 9 had renal cell carcinoma and 9 had head and neck cancer. Prior anti-PD-1, anti-PD-L1 or anti-CTLA-4 therapy was permitted, and about 40% of dose-escalation patients had received checkpoint inhibitors. The paper reports the monotherapy dose-escalation portion (N of about 54 patients) of the phase I ivuxolimab trial. Partial responses occurred in three dose-escalation patients: two with cutaneous melanoma and one with hepatocellular carcinoma. Points the paper makes about the study in general: Which antigens the clonally expanded peripheral T cells were specific for was not determined. In partial responders in the 0.1-3.0 mg/kg groups, normalized peripheral clonal expansion was found to be among the lowest, especially among CD8+ T cells. At doses from 0.1 to 3.0 mg/kg, clonal expansion was seen in both CD4+ and CD8+ blood T cells between baseline and week 6. Low levels of normalized T-cell clonal expansion were also seen in some patients who did not respond. After ivuxolimab, expanded clones were on average more numerous among CD8+ T cells than among CD4+ T cells.

To sequence the TCRbeta CDR3 region, genomic DNA was isolated from the sorted cells. TCRbeta CDR3 regions were sequenced using the immunoSEQ Assay. The source is immuneACCESS, and TCRdb retained only in-frame sequences with V and J called. Part of the clones is not carried over; for the studies checked, unresolved V genes explain less than half of this, and the remainder is unexplained. For this sample the table gives about 63,000 clones, of which more than 80% were detected only once. Together, the top ten hold roughly 10% of the sample. Patients with autoimmune disease history or receiving systemic immunosuppression were excluded from the trial. Peripheral blood for TCR sequencing was drawn from every dose cohort at baseline, at cycle 4 day 1 and at cycle 7 day 1. The samples were taken from a phase I, first-in-human, multicenter, open-label dose-escalation trial of ivuxolimab. Adults with locally advanced or metastatic melanoma, renal cell, hepatocellular, or head and neck squamous cell carcinoma were enrolled in the trial. Before TCR sequencing, CD4+ T cells and CD8+ T cells were sorted from peripheral blood as separate populations.

The rearranged segments are TRBV4-1 and TRBJ2-7; the D gene is possibly TRBD1 or TRBD2, each agreeing over 5 bases. This clonotype originated in an adult with an advanced solid tumor such as melanoma, head and neck, liver or kidney cancer. This material consisted of CD4+ or CD8+ T cells sorted from blood, taken in a trial of the OX40 agonist ivuxolimab. The bases are TGCGCCAGCAGCCAACGCCGGGACCACAAGCAGTACTTC. This codes for CASSQRRDHKQYF.